One sample yielded the 31 T cell receptor beta chains listed below, sequenced in a study of stem cell transplantation in POMP-related autoinflammatory disease. Sequencing used immunoSEQ multiplex PCR; TCRdb keeps in-frame clones, though not all of them. The sample holds some 65,000 clones; around 90% are singletons and the top ten take 0.6% to 0.8%. The sample was CD4+ T cells from PBMCs, taken after stem cell transplantation. These receptors all stem from a human patient with POMP-related autoinflammation and immune dysregulation (PRAID). The graft donor may account for some of the T cells.

In this sample, this clone turned up a few times. The V call is TRBV11-2, the J call TRBJ2-7; D is unresolved. Per germline, CDR1 SGHAT and CDR2 FQNNGV. The CDR3 runs 13 residues. Between the trimmed V and J ends, which lost 6 bases and 0 bases, there was a span of 9 bases. Here the CDR3 reads CASSIRYSYEQYV. The DNA of the CDR3 is TGTGCCAGCAGTATAAGATACTCCTACGAGCAGTACGTC.

The rearrangement joins TRBV5-4 to TRBJ1-1, with TRBD1 as a possible D gene (6 bases). CDR3 size: 16 residues. Deletions cut 5 bases from V and 0 bases from J, with 17 bases between. Germline CDR1 SGHNT, CDR2 YYREEE (reference sequence). CDR3 sequence: CASRPGGGPLNTEAFF. The CDR3, as DNA: TGTGCCAGCAGACCCGGGGGGGGGCCTTTGAACACTGAAGCTTTCTTT.

V gene TRBV27 combines with J gene TRBJ2-3; TRBD2 agrees at 9 bases. CDR1 is MNHEY and CDR2 is SMNVEV in the germline V gene (reference sequence). V trimming: 1 base; J trimming: 4 bases; junction bases outside the gene matches: 9. The CDR3 consists of 17 residues. The CDR3 reads CASSLWGLAGRSDTQYF. CDR3 sequence (DNA): TGTGCCAGCAGTTTATGGGGCCTAGCGGGGCGTTCAGATACGCAGTATTTT.

The rearrangement joins TRBV18 to TRBJ2-3; D might be TRBD2 (5 bases). The CDR3 has 14 residues. Germline V lookup: CDR1 KGHSH, CDR2 LQKENI. V lost 3 bases and J 6 bases, leaving 13 bases between the germline ends. The chain's CDR3 is CASSPPFGEDTQYF. The CDR3 DNA reads as TGTGCCAGCTCACCTCCCTTTGGGGAGGATACGCAGTATTTT.

The table lists this clone with a few counts. The chain has TRBV5-1 and TRBJ1-1; 10 positions agree with TRBD1. With 4 bases clipped from V and 1 base from J, the junction kept 7 bases outside the gene matches. The germline CDR1 and CDR2 sequences are SGHRS and YFSETQ. The CDR3 covers 16 residues. This chain's CDR3 is CASSPQGQGSNTEAFF. CDR3 nucleotides: TGCGCCAGCAGCCCCCAGGGACAGGGGTCGAACACTGAAGCTTTCTTT.

The chain links TRBV29-1 to TRBJ1-2; D remains unclear. Looked up from germline, CDR1 is SQVTM and CDR2 is ANQGSEA. The CDR3 contains 13 residues. Trimming took 4 bases from V and 2 from J, leaving 11 bases between them. The CDR3 reads CSVVQSGNYGYTF. As DNA, the CDR3 is TGCAGCGTTGTGCAATCGGGCAACTATGGCTACACCTTC.

This clone appeared a single time. The CDR3 region is CASSLVPGQGRETQYF. CDR3 nucleotides: TGTGCCAGCAGCTTAGTCCCGGGACAGGGGAGGGAGACCCAGTACTTC. The chain employs TRBV5-4 and TRBJ2-5, with 10 bases aligning to TRBD1. Looked up from germline, CDR1 is SGHNT and CDR2 is YYREEE (reference sequence). The CDR3 runs to 16 residues. Trimming removed 2 bases from V and 5 bases from J; junction bases left unmatched: 9.

The gene calls are TRBV5-1 and TRBJ1-6; 7 bases are shared with TRBD1. Germline-derived CDR1 and CDR2 are SGHRS and YFSETQ. This CDR3 is 17 amino acids long. Unmatched junction bases numbered 9, after V lost 1 base and J lost 5 bases. CDR3 nucleotide sequence: TGCGCCAGCAGCTTGATAACCGGGACAGCCCATAATTCACCCCTCCACTTT. Its translation is CASSLITGTAHNSPLHF.

The rearrangement uses TRBV21-1 and TRBJ1-6; the table's D call TRBD1 went unverified against the DNA. TRBV21-1 is deemed a pseudogene. CDR3 length: 16 residues. As DNA, the CDR3 is TGTGCCAGCAGGGGCGAGTTAGGACACGCTAATTCACCCCTCCACTTT. This codes for CASRGELGHANSPLHF.

V gene TRBV6-5 combines with J gene TRBJ1-5; TRBD1 matches at 10 bases. V was clipped by 7 bases and J by 4 bases; unmatched bases: 4. The germline V gene has CDR1 MNHEY and CDR2 SVGAGI. The length of the CDR3 is 14 residues. Here the CDR3 DNA reads TGTGCCAGCATAAAGGGACAGGGGAATCAGCCCCAGCATTTT. Amino acids: CASIKGQGNQPQHF.

In this sample, this clone turned up once. The rearrangement uses TRBV28 and TRBJ1-5, with D unresolved. V was trimmed by 11 bases and J by 7 bases, leaving 6 bases between them. This CDR3 has 9 amino acids. Germline V gives CDR1 MDHEN, CDR2 SYDVKM. The DNA for the CDR3 is TGTGCCGCGGGGCAGCCCCAGCATTTT. This sequence encodes CAAGQPQHF.

The chain is built from TRBV4-2 and TRBJ1-1, with a possible D match to TRBD1 (5 bases). Looked up from germline, CDR1 is LGHNA and CDR2 is YNFKEQ. V lost 7 bases and J lost 7, with 13 bases in between. The CDR3 extends over 12 amino acids. DNA for the CDR3: TGTGCCAGCACCCGGGGGAAGGGTGAAGCTTTCTTT. Translated: CASTRGKGEAFF.

This clone turned up a few times. This chain joins TRBV2 and TRBJ2-7; D possibly uses TRBD1 or TRBD2 (5 bases each). Germline V gives CDR1 SNHLY, CDR2 FYNNEI. Deletions cut 2 bases from V and 7 bases from J, with 18 bases between. The CDR3 loop spans 15 amino acids. The CDR3 DNA is TGTGCCAGCAGTGAAACACGGGGCTCGCCGGGGGAGCAGTACTTC. This encodes CASSETRGSPGEQYF.

The chain uses TRBV4-2 and TRBJ2-3, with 7 bases identical to TRBD1. Germline loops: CDR1 LGHNA, CDR2 YNFKEQ. The CDR3 has 15 amino acids. J gave up 1 base and V 4 bases, and 5 bases lay outside the gene matches. The CDR3 sequence is CASSLTGVGTDTQYF. CDR3 nucleotides: TGTGCCAGCAGCCTAACAGGGGTCGGCACAGATACGCAGTATTTT.

The V call is TRBV27, the J call TRBJ2-5; D gene unclear. Trimming stripped 5 bases from V and 2 bases from J, with 18 bases between. The CDR3 runs 16 residues. Germline values: CDR1 MNHEY, CDR2 SMNVEV (reference sequence). This chain's CDR3 is CASSPLPPTSQETQYF. CDR3 in DNA: TGTGCCAGCAGTCCCCTCCCCCCCACGTCACAAGAGACCCAGTACTTC.

J is TRBJ1-2 and V is TRBV3-1 (or the pseudogene TRBV3-2); 7 bases agree with TRBD1. Germline CDR1 reads LGHDT; CDR2 reads YNNKEL (reference sequence). J was trimmed by 5 bases and V by 1 base; bases with no gene match: 4. The CDR3 has 14 amino acids. The CDR3 protein is CASSQVLQGYGYTF. CDR3 coding DNA: TGTGCCAGCAGCCAAGTTCTACAGGGGTATGGCTACACCTTC.

The chain links TRBV6-5 to TRBJ2-5; 9 positions agree with TRBD1. Germline assignment: CDR1 MNHEY and CDR2 SVGAGI. The CDR3 length is 14 residues. V was pared by 6 bases and J by 1 base, with 3 bases of the junction left unmatched. The CDR3 region is CASSGTGTQETQYF. The CDR3 nucleotides are TGTGCCAGCAGCGGGACAGGGACCCAAGAGACCCAGTACTTC.

This clone appeared a few times. The CDR3 loop reads CASSQGSDTQYF. CDR3 DNA sequence: TGTGCCAGCAGCCAAGGTTCAGATACGCAGTATTTT. The V call is TRBV3-1 (or the pseudogene TRBV3-2), the J call TRBJ2-3; D not certain. The CDR3 consists of 12 residues. With 1 base removed from V and 4 bases from J, the gap between germline ends came to 3 bases. The germline gives CDR1 LGHDT, CDR2 YNNKEL (reference sequence).

The genes are TRBV5-4 and TRBJ2-7, with 7 bases fitting TRBD1. CDR3 length: 13 residues. Germline V lookup: CDR1 SGHNT, CDR2 YYREEE (reference sequence). Trimming took 3 bases from V and 2 from J; bases not matched to a gene: 2. CDR3 nucleotide sequence: TGTGCCAGCAGCTGGGACAGACCCTACGAGCAGTACGTC. Amino acids: CASSWDRPYEQYV.

V gene TRBV5-1 combines with J gene TRBJ2-5; maybe TRBD1 (6 bases). There are 14 residues in the CDR3. CDR1 and CDR2 from the germline V gene are SGHRS and YFSETQ. The ends were cut back, 2 bases at V and 3 bases at J, with 11 bases in the middle. CDR3 in amino acids: CASSFARGEETQYF. DNA for the CDR3: TGCGCCAGCAGCTTTGCCAGGGGAGAAGAGACCCAGTACTTC. Full variable domain (missing parts from reference TRBV5-1 and TRBJ2-5): KAGVTQTPRYLIKTRGQQVTLSCSPISGHRSVSWYQQTPGQGLQFLFEYFSETQRNKGNFPGRFSGRQFSNSRSEMNVSTLELGDSALYLCASSFARGEETQYFGPGTRLLVL.

The chain recombines TRBV19 with TRBJ2-3, with D tentatively TRBD1 or TRBD2 (5 bases each). The germline CDR1 and CDR2 sequences are LNHDA and SQIVND (reference sequence). V was trimmed by 4 bases and J by 1 base, leaving 18 bases between them. This CDR3 is 17 amino acids long. The CDR3 reads CASSTPLGRGGTDTQYF. The CDR3, as DNA: TGTGCCAGTAGTACTCCCCTAGGCCGAGGGGGCACAGATACGCAGTATTTT. Using reference TRBV19 and TRBJ2-3 for the parts outside the CDR3, the full variable domain is DGGITQSPKYLFRKEGQNVTLSCEQNLNHDAMYWYRQDPGQGLRLIYYSQIVNDFQKGDIAEGYSVSREKKESFPLTVTSAQKNPTAFYLCASSTPLGRGGTDTQYFGPGTRLTVL.

The V call is TRBV7-6, the J call TRBJ2-7; no clear D. The CDR3 contains 14 residues. V was pared by 5 bases and J by 0 bases, with 11 bases between. Looked up from germline, CDR1 is SGHVS and CDR2 is FNYEAQ. The CDR3 nucleotides are TGTGCCAGCAGCCCCATGGCTAGCTCCTACGAGCAGTACTTC. Translated: CASSPMASSYEQYF.

The table lists this clone with a count of one. The chain combines TRBV10-3 with TRBJ2-1, with 10 bases lining up with TRBD2. Trimming at V came to 6 bases and at J to 8 bases, leaving 13 bases not matched to a gene. Germline loops: CDR1 ENHRY, CDR2 SYGVKD. This CDR3 contains 16 residues. The CDR3 loop reads CAISPVGSGGLDEQFF. The CDR3 bases are TGTGCCATCAGCCCGGTTGGTAGCGGGGGGTTGGATGAGCAGTTCTTC.

The V and J genes are TRBV5-8 and TRBJ1-1; D is uncertain. The V and J ends lost 9 bases and 6 bases respectively, with 9 bases between them. Germline CDR1 SGHTS, CDR2 YDEGEE. There are 10 residues in the CDR3. The CDR3 region is CATNKAEAFF. Here the CDR3 DNA reads TGTGCCACAAACAAGGCTGAAGCTTTCTTT. Complete variable domain (other parts from reference TRBV5-8 and TRBJ1-1): EAGVTQSPTHLIKTRGQQATLRCSPISGHTSVYWYQQALGLGLQFLLWYDEGEERNRGNFPPRFSGRQFPNYSSELNVNALELEDSALYLCATNKAEAFFGQGTRLTVV.

This clone has just one count. V and J are TRBV7-9 and TRBJ2-2; D is unclear. This CDR3 region has 15 residues. The germline V and J ends were trimmed by 2 bases and 4 bases, with 11 bases remaining between them. CDR1 is SEHNR, CDR2 FQNEAQ, per germline (reference sequence). CDR3 coding DNA: TGTGCCAGCAGCTTATTGACATCGATCACCGGGGAGCTGTTTTTT. Encoded protein: CASSLLTSITGELFF. The full variable domain, rest sourced from reference TRBV7-9 and TRBJ2-2, is DTGVSQNPRHKITKRGQNVTFRCDPISEHNRLYWYRQTLGQGPEFLTYFQNEAQLEKSRLLSDRFSAERPKGSFSTLEIQRTEQGDSAMYLCASSLLTSITGELFFGEGSRLTVL.

The rearrangement links TRBV13 to TRBJ1-6; TRBD1 agrees at 7 bases. The CDR3 is 17 residues long. Trimming removed 0 bases from V and 8 bases from J; junction bases left unmatched: 10. CDR1 and CDR2 (germline): PRHDT, FYEKMQ (reference sequence). CDR3 bases: TGTGCCAGCAGCTTAGGCCAATCAGGGGGTTTGGATTCACCCCTCCACTTT. Amino acid sequence: CASSLGQSGGLDSPLHF.

The genes are TRBV11-2 and TRBJ2-7, with D perhaps assigned TRBD1 or TRBD2 (5 bases each). Trimming shortened V by 0 bases and J by 3 bases, and 15 bases separated the two germline ends. In germline, CDR1 is SGHAT, CDR2 FQNNGV. The CDR3 runs to 16 residues. This CDR3 is CASSLDRWGPYYEQYF. The DNA for the CDR3 is TGTGCCAGCAGCTTAGATCGGTGGGGACCCTACTACGAGCAGTACTTC.

This clone was found once. The CDR3 reads CAINSQGISSYNEQFF. CDR3 DNA sequence: TGTGCCATCAACAGCCAGGGAATTAGCTCCTACAATGAGCAGTTCTTC. The V call is TRBV10-3, the J call TRBJ2-1, with TRBD1 as a possible D gene (5 bases). Looked up from germline, CDR1 is ENHRY and CDR2 is SYGVKD. Trimming cost V 7 bases and J 0 bases, with 16 bases left between them. The CDR3 contains 16 residues.

This rearrangement joins TRBV28 to TRBJ2-2; D is possibly TRBD2 (5 bases). Trimming cost V 7 bases and J 6 bases, with 15 bases left between them. This CDR3 comprises 14 residues. Germline CDR1 and CDR2: MDHEN and SYDVKM. CDR3 nucleotide sequence: TGTGCCAGCACAGTAGGAGGCCTAGCCGGGGAGCTGTTTTTT. It yields the protein CASTVGGLAGELFF. Using reference TRBV28 and TRBJ2-2 for the parts outside the CDR3, the full variable domain is DVKVTQSSRYLVKRTGEKVFLECVQDMDHENMFWYRQDPGLGLRLIYFSYDVKMKEKGDIPEGYSVSREKKERFSLILESASTNQTSMYLCASTVGGLAGELFFGEGSRLTVL.

The gene calls are TRBV5-1 and TRBJ1-3; maybe TRBD1 (6 bases). With 4 bases removed from V and 0 bases from J, the gap between germline ends came to 17 bases. Germline-derived CDR1 and CDR2 are SGHRS and YFSETQ. This CDR3 has 17 amino acids. Here the CDR3 reads CASSPSPQGSSGNTIYF. As DNA, the CDR3 is TGCGCCAGCAGCCCGTCACCACAGGGAAGCTCTGGAAACACCATATATTTT.

CDR3 sequence reads: CASSLQGGNSPLHF. The CDR3 DNA reads as TGTGCCAGCAGCCTGCAGGGGGGGAACTCACCCCTCCACTTT. The chain uses TRBV5-4 and TRBJ1-6; the match to TRBD1 covers 7 bases. V lost 4 bases to trimming and J lost 10 bases; unmatched junction nucleotides: 8. CDR3 length: 14 amino acids. The germline CDR1 and CDR2 sequences are SGHNT and YYREEE (reference sequence).